The 25 T cell receptor beta chains presented below share a single source sample, sequenced in a study of blood T cells in healthy people across ages. Primers used in a second PCR of roughly 6 to 11 cycles were a sample-barcoded 5' primer and a J-beta primer mix. Each CDR3 protein is one row after TCRdb ran MiXCR on the 5' RACE reads. Here the sample spans some 1.5 million distinct CDR3 sequences, 42% being singletons. Material: blood. The receptors were sampled from a woman younger than 30 in good health.

CDR3 DNA sequence: TGCAGTGCTAGATCCCTGTCGCTTATGAACACTGAAGCTTTCTTT. Its protein is CSARSLSLMNTEAFF. The rearrangement links TRBV20-1 to TRBJ1-1, with D unclear. The V gene lost 2 bases and the J gene lost 0 bases, with 13 bases spanning the gap. The CDR3 totals 15 residues. From germline, CDR1 is DFQATT and CDR2 SNEGSKA (reference sequence).

The chain uses TRBV25-1 and TRBJ2-1; possibly TRBD1 for D (5 bases). The V end lost 3 bases, the J end lost 13 bases, and 10 bases lay between the germline ends. The CDR3 totals 11 residues. Germline CDR1 and CDR2: MGHDK and SYGVNS. CDR3 DNA: TGTGCCAGCAGTGAGGGGCGAGCCCAGTTCTTC. Its protein is CASSEGRAQFF.

J is TRBJ2-7 and V is TRBV4-2; tentative D call: TRBD2 (6 bases). The CDR3 has 15 residues. V lost 8 bases to trimming and J lost 2 bases, with 19 bases between them. Germline-derived CDR1 and CDR2 are LGHNA and YNFKEQ. The CDR3 nucleotides read TGTGCCAGCTCCCCCGCGGCGGGAAACCCCTACGAGCAGTACTTC. Amino acids: CASSPAAGNPYEQYF.

The DNA of the CDR3 is TGCGCCAGCAGCCAAGATGGCTTTAGCGGGAGGGGCTACAAGCAGTACTTC. Its protein is CASSQDGFSGRGYKQYF. V usage is TRBV4-3 and J usage is TRBJ2-4; 11 nucleotides agree with TRBD2. The length of the CDR3 is 17 residues. Germline trimming cut 0 bases from V and 13 bases from J; bases unmatched to any gene: 14. In germline, CDR1 is LGHNA, CDR2 YSLEER.

This chain connects TRBV29-1 to TRBJ2-1; D remains ambiguous. Germline V gene data show CDR1 as SQVTM and CDR2 as ANQGSEA. The CDR3 runs to 15 residues. The V end was cut by 6 bases, the J end by 9 bases, with 24 bases between. CDR3 region: CSVETSFPRYGEQFF. The CDR3 region has the DNA TGCAGCGTAGAAACATCATTCCCTCGATATGGTGAGCAGTTCTTC.

To note about this clonotype: A clone one base away is much larger, so this may be a read error. The chain is built from TRBV25-1 and TRBJ2-1, with D tentatively TRBD2 (6 bases). The CDR3 consists of 14 residues. From germline, CDR1 is MGHDK and CDR2 SYGVNS. CDR3 region: CVSSEAGSYNEQFF. As DNA, the CDR3 is TGTGTCAGCAGTGAAGCGGGTTCCTACAATGAGCAGTTCTTC. The full variable domain, completed using reference TRBV25-1 and TRBJ2-1, is EADIYQTPRYLVIGTGKKITLECSQTMGHDKMYWYQQDPGMELHLIHYSYGVNSTEKGDLSSESTVSRIRTEHFPLTLESARPSHTSQYLCVSSEAGSYNEQFFGPGTRLTVL.

This rearrangement joins TRBV6-5 to TRBJ2-2; a weak D match, TRBD2 (6 bases). CDR1 and CDR2 from the germline V gene are MNHEY and SVGAGI. This CDR3 has 15 amino acids. The V end lost 8 bases, the J end lost 2 bases, and 15 bases lay between the germline ends. Written as DNA, the CDR3 is TGTGCCAGCCTCAGGACTATCTTTAACACCGGGGAGCTGTTTTTT. Translated: CASLRTIFNTGELFF.

Turning to this clonotype: The junction differs from germline at one of its ends, possibly a read error. This chain joins TRBV7-2 and TRBJ1-5, with unresolved D. Germline-derived CDR1 and CDR2 are SGHTA and FQGNSA. This CDR3 comprises 14 residues. The CDR3 DNA reads TGTGCCAGCAGCTTAGAAGTTAGCAATCGGCCCCAGCATTTT. This codes for CASSLEVSNRPQHF.

The genes are TRBV20-1 and TRBJ1-1, with D unresolved. V was shortened by 5 bases and J by 6 bases, with 13 bases between the two germline ends. Germline-derived CDR1 and CDR2 are DFQATT and SNEGSKA (reference sequence). The CDR3 contains 12 residues. CDR3 coding DNA: TGCAGTGCTGTAAGTTTCCAGTCTGAAGCTTTCTTT. It encodes CSAVSFQSEAFF.

The chain combines TRBV6-6 with TRBJ2-1, with no clear D. V was clipped by 2 bases and J by 7 bases, with 6 bases between them. The CDR3 spans 12 residues. Germline CDR1 and CDR2: MNHNY and SVGAGI (reference sequence). The CDR3 nucleotides are TGTGCCAGCAGTTACCTCGCGAATGAGCAGTTCTTC. Amino acids: CASSYLANEQFF.

This sequence joins TRBV3-1 and TRBJ2-7, with D possibly TRBD2 on 5 matching bases. The length of the CDR3 is 12 residues. The V end was cut by 3 bases, the J end by 7 bases, with 10 bases between. CDR1 is LGHDT and CDR2 is YNNKEL in the germline V gene (reference sequence). Here the CDR3 DNA reads TGTGCCAGCAGCCACGGGAACAATGAGCAGTACTTC. It codes for CASSHGNNEQYF.

J is TRBJ1-2 and V is TRBV2; perhaps TRBD1 as D (6 bases). Germline V lookup: CDR1 SNHLY, CDR2 FYNNEI. The V gene lost 1 base and the J gene lost 2 bases, with 11 bases spanning the gap. The CDR3 runs 15 residues. The CDR3 here is CASSEGAGVNYGYTF. Written as DNA, the CDR3 is TGTGCCAGCAGTGAAGGGGCAGGGGTGAACTATGGCTACACCTTC.

The chain links TRBV25-1 to TRBJ2-3, with 11 bases aligning to TRBD2. V trimming: 4 bases; J trimming: 7 bases; junction bases outside the gene matches: 13. Germline CDR1 is MGHDK and CDR2 is SYGVNS. CDR3 size: 17 residues. In nucleotides, the CDR3 is TGTGCCAGCAGTGGCCCGCATCGGGCTAGCGGGAGGAATACGCAGTATTTT. It is translated as CASSGPHRASGRNTQYF.

The rearrangement links TRBV7-2 to TRBJ2-1, with 13 bases aligning to TRBD2. The CDR3 spans 16 residues. Germline loops: CDR1 SGHTA, CDR2 FQGNSA. The J segment lost 13 bases and the V segment lost 3 bases, leaving 12 bases of the junction unmatched. The CDR3 nucleotides read TGTGCCAGCAGCTTCCAAGGACTAGCGGGAGCAGAGACCCAGTTCTTC. This gives the protein CASSFQGLAGAETQFF.

A word on this clonotype: A much larger clone lies a single base off, so this may be a read error. This chain links TRBV11-2 with TRBJ2-1; D gene unclear. The end of the DNA aligns better with TRBJ2-7, so the J call may be wrong. Germline CDR1 SGHAT, CDR2 FQNNGV. The CDR3 is 17 amino acids. The CDR3 sequence is CASSLRTRSSSYNEQYF. DNA of the CDR3: TGTGCCAGCAGCTTAAGAACCCGCAGTAGCTCCTACAATGAGCAGTACTTC.

The CDR3 nucleotides read TGCGCCAGCAGCTTGGCCGCAACAGGGGACGAAAAACTGTTTTTT. It codes for CASSLAATGDEKLFF. This chain links TRBV5-1 with TRBJ1-4; the match to TRBD1 covers 7 bases. V shed 0 bases and J 8 bases; nucleotides not matched to a gene: 7. This CDR3 has 15 amino acids. Germline CDR1 SGHRS, CDR2 YFSETQ.

The V call is TRBV25-1, the J call TRBJ2-7; D is possibly TRBD1 (6 bases). Trimming shortened V by 3 bases and J by 3 bases, and 18 bases separated the two germline ends. Germline V CDR1 and CDR2: MGHDK, SYGVNS. This CDR3 contains 16 residues. This CDR3 is CASSDHSGALFYEQYF. DNA for the CDR3: TGTGCCAGCAGTGACCATTCAGGGGCCTTGTTCTACGAGCAGTACTTC.

A single count supports this clonotype. This chain joins TRBV24-1 and TRBJ2-3, with 7 bases fitting TRBD1. Germline CDR1 and CDR2: KGHDR and SFDVKD. V lost 1 base, J lost 3 bases, and 6 bases stayed unmatched. The CDR3 is made up of 16 amino acids. CDR3 nucleotides: TGTGCCACCAGTGATTTTGACGGGACAGCGACAGATACGCAGTATTTT. This codes for CATSDFDGTATDTQYF.

The J gene is TRBJ2-7, the V gene TRBV20-1; D is undetermined. Germline assignment: CDR1 DFQATT and CDR2 SNEGSKA (reference sequence). Trimming stripped 8 bases from V and 7 bases from J, with 12 bases between. The CDR3 loop spans 10 amino acids. The CDR3 DNA reads as TGCAGTTTTTTTTCCAATGAGCAGTACTTC. Residues: CSFFSNEQYF.

The V call is TRBV6-2 or TRBV6-3, the J call TRBJ2-5; possible D gene TRBD2, 6 bases. The V and J ends lost 6 bases and 3 bases respectively, with 17 bases between them. The CDR3 length is 15 residues. Germline V gene data show CDR1 as MNHEY and CDR2 as SVGEGT. CDR3 sequence: CASSLVAGSKETQYF. CDR3 sequence (DNA): TGTGCCAGCAGCCTCGTCGCGGGATCAAAAGAGACCCAGTACTTC.

This clonotype occurred many times. The rearrangement links TRBV28 to TRBJ1-2; 9 bases fit TRBD1. V shed 3 bases and J 4 bases; nucleotides not matched to a gene: 12. Germline V lookup: CDR1 MDHEN, CDR2 SYDVKM. The CDR3 totals 17 residues. In DNA form, the CDR3 reads TGTGCCAGCAGTTTTGGGACAGGGATTTACGGTGGCTATGGCTACACCTTC. Translated: CASSFGTGIYGGYGYTF.

In its sample, this clonotype was seen a few times. The chain combines TRBV2 with TRBJ2-7; D remains unclear. CDR3 length equals 14 residues. The V gene's germline CDR1 is SNHLY and CDR2 FYNNEI. V lost 2 bases and J 0 bases, leaving 8 bases between the germline ends. The CDR3 reads CASSEKSLSYEQYF. CDR3 DNA sequence: TGTGCCAGCAGTGAAAAAAGCCTCTCCTACGAGCAGTACTTC.

Only a few counts were recorded for this clonotype. The V call is TRBV7-3, the J call TRBJ2-3; D ambiguous. In germline, CDR1 is SGHTA, CDR2 FQGTGA. The CDR3 extends over 15 amino acids. V gave up 0 bases and J gave up 2 bases, with 9 bases separating them. The CDR3: CASSLTPGSTDTQYF. The CDR3 DNA reads as TGTGCCAGCAGCTTAACTCCCGGGTCCACAGATACGCAGTATTTT.

There are a few counts of this clonotype. The chain employs TRBV15 and TRBJ2-1; D perhaps matches TRBD2 (5 bases). The CDR3 is 15 residues long. V gave up 0 bases and J gave up 5 bases, with 11 bases separating them. Germline V gene sequence: CDR1 LNHNV, CDR2 YYDKDF (reference sequence). This CDR3 reads CATSREDAGNNEQFF. CDR3 coding DNA: TGTGCCACCAGCAGAGAAGACGCCGGGAACAATGAGCAGTTCTTC.

The chain carries TRBV6-1 and TRBJ1-6; 10 bases are a match to TRBD1. This CDR3 is 16 amino acids long. Germline loops: CDR1 MNHNS, CDR2 SASEGT. The V segment lost 4 bases and the J segment 7 bases; nucleotides outside the gene matches: 7. The CDR3 reads CASSGWDRGTNSPLHF. As DNA, the CDR3 is TGTGCCAGCAGTGGGTGGGACAGGGGAACGAATTCACCCCTCCACTTT.